This T cell receptor (beta chain) was documented in a study of radiotherapy plus CTLA-4 blockade in lung cancer. Overall study context: For 18% of patients, objective responses occurred, and around 34% had disease control.

CDR1 is WSHSY and CDR2 is SAAADI in the germline V gene. The CDR3 covers 15 residues. The V gene end was trimmed by 6 bases and the J gene end by 4 bases; junction bases not matched to a gene: 9. The table came from immunoSEQ multiplex PCR; TCRdb's copy has only in-frame clones and leaves some out. The sample has about 95,000 clones, about four fifths seen once; the top ten hold around 0.8%. Study-level points and caveats: Blood saw expansion of tumor-derived TCR clones after radiotherapy plus ipilimumab.

Concerning this clone itself: The target antigen is unknown.

The chain is built from TRBV10-2 and TRBJ1-3; 7 nucleotides agree with TRBD1. The specimen comprised peripheral blood, sampled from a patient treated with radiotherapy plus ipilimumab. This sequence originates from a human donor with non-small cell lung cancer who had stable disease on radiotherapy plus ipilimumab. For the CDR3, the DNA is TGCGCCAGCAGAGAGACAGGGAGAACAGGAAACACCATATATTTT. It translates to CASRETGRTGNTIYF.